This T cell receptor beta chain was sequenced for a study of beta chain features in type 1 diabetes. This CDR3 region has 12 residues. The germline gives CDR1 SGHRS, CDR2 YFSETQ. V lost 2 bases and J 7 bases, leaving 10 bases between the germline ends. Of the isolated RNA, all was reverse transcribed, and so the sequenced material was expressed TCRB transcripts. It was found that naive, central memory and regulatory T cell samples averaged around 3.8 million reads. Data came from immunoSEQ multiplex PCR; TCRdb stores just in-frame clones and leaves some out. The sample lists 600,000 to 700,000 clones, roughly 12% occurring once. This clone was seen a handful of times. Its target is unknown. Sampling consisted of one heparinised blood draw per donor, averaging around 120 mL. General study results and limits: Naive, central memory and Treg TCRB repertoires seemed to resemble each other more closely in patients than they did in healthy donors. The study found moderately but significantly shorter TCRB CDR3s in all four CD4+ subsets of Type 1 diabetes patients.

The sample was naive CD4+ T cells from blood. This receptor was taken from a young man with type 1 diabetes. The chain joins TRBV5-1 to TRBJ2-7, with D uncertain. The CDR3: CASSFERDEQYF. The CDR3 DNA sequence: TGCGCCAGCAGCTTTGAAAGGGATGAGCAGTACTTC.